This TCR beta chain is from a study of blood T cell repertoires in COVID-19. Measured with immunoSEQ multiplex PCR; TCRdb has only the in-frame clones, and not every one. The sample carries about 35,000 clones, about 85% recorded once. Germline assignment: CDR1 MDHEN and CDR2 SYDVKM. Trimming left V 5 bases short and J 2 bases short, with 13 bases between. The length of the CDR3 is 14 residues. Material: peripheral blood. The receptor was isolated from a man between 60 and 75 years old with active or convalescent COVID-19. The chain couples TRBV28 to TRBJ2-7; tentative D call: TRBD2 (5 bases). As DNA, the CDR3 is TGTGCCAGCAGTGAAGCGGCTAGGACCTACGAGCAGTACGTC. This codes for CASSEAARTYEQYV.